The 30 T cell receptor beta chains presented below share a single source sample, sequenced in a study of blood T cell repertoires in COVID-19 (dated by TCRdb to about 2020). Libraries were constructed by the immunoSEQ multiplex PCR assay. In TCRdb, the immuneACCESS table is reduced to in-frame sequences with V and J assigned. These tables do not hold every clone; where another copy was compared, an unresolved V gene accounts for under half, and the others remain unexplained. The sample contains roughly 160,000 clones, around nine tenths of them found a single time. 2.5% to 3% of the sample is taken by the ten largest. The sequenced sample consisted of peripheral blood. These receptor sequences come from a woman aged 80 or over with COVID-19, enrolled during active disease.

The chain joins TRBV19 to TRBJ2-1; 9 bases are shared with TRBD2. Germline-derived CDR1 and CDR2 are LNHDA and SQIVND (reference sequence). The CDR3 spans 18 residues. This chain's CDR3 is CASKGGLASLSSYNEQFF. CDR3 sequence (DNA): TGTGCTTCCAAAGGGGGACTAGCTTCCCTGAGCTCCTACAATGAGCAGTTCTTC. Combining the CDR3 with reference TRBV19 and TRBJ2-1 gives the whole variable domain DGGITQSPKYLFRKEGQNVTLSCEQNLNHDAMYWYRQDPGQGLRLIYYSQIVNDFQKGDIAEGYSVSREKKESFPLTVTSAQKNPTAFYLCASKGGLASLSSYNEQFFGPGTRLTVL.

The chain has TRBV5-1 and TRBJ1-5, with TRBD1 identical over 8 bases. The CDR3 covers 15 residues. Losses at the gene ends were 4 bases for V and 1 base for J; bases not matched to a gene: 4. Looked up from germline, CDR1 is SGHRS and CDR2 is YFSETQ. CDR3 region: CASSPTGGSNQPQHF. For the CDR3, the DNA is TGCGCCAGCAGCCCCACAGGGGGGAGCAATCAGCCCCAGCATTTT.

This chain links TRBV7-7 with TRBJ2-5, with a weak D call TRBD1 (6 bases). Germline CDR1 reads SSHAT; CDR2 reads FNYEAQ (reference sequence). The CDR3 loop spans 13 amino acids. Between the trimmed V and J ends, which lost 5 bases and 5 bases, there was a span of 12 bases. The CDR3 loop reads CASSQDRSETQYF. The CDR3 DNA reads as TGTGCCAGCAGCCAAGACAGGAGCGAGACCCAGTACTTC. Filled out from reference TRBV7-7 and TRBJ2-5, the complete variable domain reads GAGVSQSPRYKVTKRGQDVTLRCDPISSHATLYWYQQALGQGPEFLTYFNYEAQPDKSGLPSDRFSAERPEGSISTLTIQRTEQRDSAMYRCASSQDRSETQYFGPGTRLLVL.

The gene calls are TRBV12-5 and TRBJ2-1, with 8 bases matching TRBD2. This CDR3 has 12 residues. Germline V gene data show CDR1 as LGHNT and CDR2 as FRNRAP. After removal of 5 bases from V and 16 bases from J, the junction contained 10 bases not matched to a gene. This CDR3 reads CASGRTGGPHFF. CDR3 in DNA: TGTGCTAGTGGTCGGACGGGAGGGCCTCACTTCTTC.

CDR3 in amino acids: CASSLLADSYEQYF. The CDR3 DNA follows: TGTGCCAGCAGCTTACTAGCGGATTCCTACGAGCAGTACTTC. The J gene is TRBJ2-7, the V gene TRBV7-2; 7 bases match TRBD2. V lost 2 bases and J lost 1; bases outside the gene matches: 2. The CDR3 sequence is 14 residues long. Germline values: CDR1 SGHTA, CDR2 FQGNSA.

This chain connects TRBV6-2 or TRBV6-3 to TRBJ1-3, with 9 bases aligning to TRBD1. Germline V CDR1 and CDR2: MNHEY, SVGEGT. The CDR3 totals 16 residues. Trimming took 4 bases from V and 5 from J; bases not matched to a gene: 9. CDR3 loop: CASSSWTGEERNTIYF. CDR3 DNA sequence: TGTGCCAGCAGTTCCTGGACAGGGGAGGAGAGAAACACCATATATTTT.

CDR3 sequence (DNA): TGTGCCAGCCCACGGAGGGGTAACTATGGCTACACCTTC. Translating it yields CASPRRGNYGYTF. The rearrangement joins TRBV6-5 to TRBJ1-2, with D tentatively TRBD1 (5 bases). Per germline, CDR1 MNHEY and CDR2 SVGAGI. CDR3 size: 13 residues. Trimming took off 8 bases at V and 1 base at J, with 11 bases between the two ends.

CDR3 nucleotide sequence: TGTGCCAGCAGTTTGGGAGGTGAGCCCCAGCATTTT. Its translation is CASSLGGEPQHF. The chain has TRBV28 and TRBJ1-5, with D unresolved. Looked up from germline, CDR1 is MDHEN and CDR2 is SYDVKM. The CDR3 is made up of 12 amino acids. V lost 3 bases, J lost 8 bases, and 8 bases lay in between.

This chain links TRBV2 with TRBJ2-3; tentatively, D is TRBD2 (7 bases). Between the trimmed V and J ends, which lost 6 bases and 0 bases, there was a span of 13 bases. Germline-derived CDR1 and CDR2 are SNHLY and FYNNEI. This CDR3 contains 15 residues. CDR3 sequence reads: CASRPGGSSTDTQYF. CDR3 DNA sequence: TGTGCCAGCAGGCCGGGGGGCTCGAGCACAGATACGCAGTATTTT.

CDR3 region: CASSSNTGELFF. CDR3 DNA sequence: TGTGCCAGCAGTTCTAACACCGGGGAGCTGTTTTTT. The chain employs TRBV27 and TRBJ2-2; no clear D. Germline V gene data show CDR1 as MNHEY and CDR2 as SMNVEV (reference sequence). This CDR3 comprises 12 residues. V was cut by 4 bases and J by 2 bases, with 2 bases left in between.

V usage is TRBV6-6 and J usage is TRBJ1-5; 8 nucleotides match TRBD1. With V trimmed by 6 bases and J by 6 bases, 7 bases remained unmatched. Germline V gene data show CDR1 as MNHNY and CDR2 as SVGAGI (reference sequence). The CDR3 is made up of 14 amino acids. For the CDR3, the DNA is TGTGCCAGCAGGGGGGGACAGGCTATTCAGCCCCAGCATTTT. It is translated as CASRGGQAIQPQHF.

This chain links TRBV7-9 with TRBJ1-1; 8 bases match TRBD1. CDR3 size: 15 residues. After removal of 3 bases from V and 3 bases from J, the junction contained 6 bases not matched to a gene. Germline CDR1 reads SEHNR; CDR2 reads FQNEAQ (reference sequence). CDR3 nucleotides: TGTGCCAGCAGCTTCACAGGGGGAAGGGACACTGAAGCTTTCTTT. As protein: CASSFTGGRDTEAFF.

This clone was detected a few times. The chain is built from TRBV19 and TRBJ2-1, with D perhaps matching TRBD2 (5 bases). The CDR3 spans 18 residues. Germline CDR1 reads LNHDA; CDR2 reads SQIVND (reference sequence). V was pared by 2 bases and J by 0 bases, with 17 bases between. The CDR3 nucleotides read TGTGCCAGTAGTATACATGGACCCCCTGGGAGCTCCTACAATGAGCAGTTCTTC. It translates to CASSIHGPPGSSYNEQFF.

The rearrangement joins TRBV12-3 or TRBV12-4 to TRBJ2-5; possible D gene TRBD2, 5 bases. Trimming shortened V by 7 bases and J by 2 bases, and 11 bases separated the two germline ends. The CDR3 is 13 residues long. DNA of the CDR3: TGTGCCAGCAAAGCGGATACGCAAGAGACCCAGTACTTC. Amino acids: CASKADTQETQYF.

This clone has just one count. The chain combines TRBV6-5 with TRBJ1-2; possible D gene TRBD1, 6 bases. CDR1 MNHEY and CDR2 SVGAGI come from the germline V gene. The CDR3 contains 13 residues. The V and J ends lost 5 bases and 8 bases respectively, with 15 bases between them. The CDR3 DNA is TGTGCCAGCAGTCCCGGGGACACCGGAGGCTACACCTTC. Translating gives CASSPGDTGGYTF.

The genes are TRBV7-9 and TRBJ1-5; D perhaps matches TRBD1 (6 bases). This CDR3 is built from 14 residues. Per the germline V gene, CDR1 is SEHNR and CDR2 is FQNEAQ (reference sequence). The germline V and J ends were trimmed by 4 bases and 4 bases, with 11 bases remaining between them. The CDR3 spells CASSYQTGNQPQHF. DNA for the CDR3: TGTGCCAGCAGCTACCAGACAGGTAATCAGCCCCAGCATTTT.

The J gene is TRBJ2-1, the V gene TRBV19, with TRBD2 matching over 9 bases. This CDR3 spans 16 amino acids. CDR1 and CDR2 from the germline V gene are LNHDA and SQIVND (reference sequence). The V segment lost 6 bases and the J segment 3 bases; nucleotides outside the gene matches: 9. DNA of the CDR3: TGTGCCAGTAGATCGACGGCGGGAGGGCTCTACAATGAGCAGTTCTTC. Protein sequence: CASRSTAGGLYNEQFF.

This clone appeared a single time. The chain carries TRBV24-1 and TRBJ2-1; 12 bases agree with TRBD2. V shed 5 bases and J 7 bases; nucleotides not matched to a gene: 2. Germline V CDR1 and CDR2: KGHDR, SFDVKD. The CDR3 has 14 amino acids. CDR3 nucleotide sequence: TGTGCCACCAGTGTTCTAGCGGGGGGGAATGAGCAGTTCTTC. Its translation is CATSVLAGGNEQFF.

This chain uses TRBV28 with TRBJ1-6; 7 bases are shared with TRBD1. Germline CDR1 is MDHEN and CDR2 is SYDVKM. The CDR3 has 13 residues. CDR3 sequence: CAYSPGQNSPLHF. Here the CDR3 DNA reads TGTGCTTATTCCCCGGGACAGAATTCACCCCTCCACTTT.

The chain links TRBV7-3 to TRBJ2-1; the D is unclear. This CDR3 is 12 amino acids long. Germline V gene sequence: CDR1 SGHTA, CDR2 FQGTGA. Trimming removed 3 bases from V and 5 bases from J, with 5 bases in between. CDR3 region: CASSLADNEQFF. Here the CDR3 DNA reads TGTGCCAGCAGCTTGGCAGACAATGAGCAGTTCTTC.

The chain combines TRBV2 with TRBJ2-5; TRBD2 matches at 10 bases. This CDR3 comprises 15 residues. Germline lookup yields CDR1 SNHLY and CDR2 FYNNEI. The ends lost 6 bases at V and 1 base at J; junction bases unmatched: 5. CDR3 sequence (DNA): TGTGCCAGCAGGCTACTAGCGGGACGCCAAGAGACCCAGTACTTC. The encoded protein is CASRLLAGRQETQYF.

For this clone: A read error may account for a junction end that differs from germline. V is TRBV6-5 and J is TRBJ1-5; 9 nucleotides align to TRBD1. This CDR3 has 15 residues. CDR1 and CDR2 (germline): MNHEY, SVGAGI. The CDR3 spells CASSNSGQGKQPQHF. The CDR3 bases are TGTGCCAGCAGTAACTCAGGACAGGGGAAACAGCCCCAGCATTTT.

V is TRBV6-5 and J is TRBJ2-7, with a tentative D call TRBD1 (5 bases). Germline V CDR1 and CDR2: MNHEY, SVGAGI. V lost 0 bases to trimming and J lost 6 bases, with 12 bases between them. The CDR3 consists of 14 residues. The CDR3 coding sequence is TGTGCCAGCAGTTACTCGAACAGTCAGGGCGAGCAGTACTTC. It specifies CASSYSNSQGEQYF.

CDR3 nucleotides: TGTGCCACCAGTGATTACGGGAGGGGGACAGATACGCAGTATTTT. The encoded protein is CATSDYGRGTDTQYF. The V gene is TRBV24-1, the J gene TRBJ2-3; 8 bases are shared with TRBD2. Per germline, CDR1 KGHDR and CDR2 SFDVKD. Trimming removed 2 bases from V and 3 bases from J; junction bases left unmatched: 3. The CDR3 is made up of 15 amino acids.

The chain carries TRBV29-1 and TRBJ1-1; D is ambiguous. Deletions cut 0 bases from V and 7 bases from J, with 9 bases between. CDR1 and CDR2 from the germline V gene are SQVTM and ANQGSEA. The CDR3 loop spans 12 amino acids. The CDR3 is CSVEDSAVEAFF. In DNA form, the CDR3 reads TGCAGCGTTGAAGATTCCGCGGTTGAAGCTTTCTTT. The full variable domain, completed using reference TRBV29-1 and TRBJ1-1, is SAVISQKPSRDICQRGTSLTIQCQVDSQVTMMFWYRQQPGQSLTLIATANQGSEATYESGFVIDKFPISRPNLTFSTLTVSNMSPEDSSIYLCSVEDSAVEAFFGQGTRLTVV.

The rearrangement joins TRBV5-5 to TRBJ1-6, with D maybe TRBD1 (6 bases). This CDR3 has 15 residues. V was pared by 3 bases and J by 1 base, with 8 bases between. In germline, CDR1 is SGHKS, CDR2 YYEKEE (reference sequence). This CDR3 reads CASSSGQSYNSPLHF. The DNA of the CDR3 is TGTGCCAGCAGCTCCGGACAGTCCTATAATTCACCCCTCCACTTT.

On this clone: The sample has other DNA sequences that encode this CDR3 too. The rearrangement uses TRBV5-4 and TRBJ2-2; 7 positions agree with TRBD1. The CDR3 has 16 residues. CDR1 is SGHNT and CDR2 is YYREEE in the germline V gene (reference sequence). Trimming at V came to 4 bases and at J to 1 base, leaving 7 bases not matched to a gene. This chain's CDR3 is CASSPQTGQNTGELFF. CDR3 nucleotide sequence: TGTGCCAGCAGCCCACAGACAGGGCAGAACACCGGGGAGCTGTTTTTT.

This chain links TRBV7-2 with TRBJ1-2; D remains unclear. The germline V gene has CDR1 SGHTA and CDR2 FQGNSA. Deletions cut 3 bases from V and 0 bases from J, with 8 bases between. CDR3 size: 14 residues. CDR3 in DNA: TGTGCCAGCAGCTTCCACGGTCCTAACTATGGCTACACCTTC. This gives the protein CASSFHGPNYGYTF.

This chain connects TRBV28 to TRBJ2-6; TRBD1 agrees at 9 bases. V lost 5 bases to trimming and J lost 1 base; unmatched junction nucleotides: 6. Germline values: CDR1 MDHEN, CDR2 SYDVKM. The CDR3 contains 17 residues. The CDR3 loop is CASSPGQGDSGANVLTF. The CDR3 coding sequence is TGTGCCAGCAGTCCGGGACAGGGAGATTCTGGGGCCAACGTCCTGACTTTC.

This clone has more than one count but fewer than ten. In the same sample, other DNA sequences code for this CDR3. The J gene is TRBJ1-1, the V gene TRBV3-1 (or the pseudogene TRBV3-2); D is unclear. The CDR3 length is 11 residues. Germline CDR1 is LGHDT and CDR2 is YNNKEL (reference sequence). Trimming pared 1 base from V and 8 bases from J, leaving 5 bases between. The CDR3 region is CASSQAREAFF. CDR3 nucleotide sequence: TGTGCCAGCAGCCAAGCCAGGGAAGCTTTCTTT.